Each of the 24 T cell receptor beta chains below was sequenced from the same sample in a study of cytomegalovirus exposure and HLA in healthy donors. Researchers ran the PCR with 60 Vbeta and 13 Jbeta primers. Sequencing was performed with immunoSEQ multiplex PCR; in TCRdb, only in-frame clones are kept and a portion is missing. Of roughly 130,000 clones in the sample, about 80% were seen once. Sequenced input: PBMCs. These receptor sequences come from a woman between 40 and 55 years old in good health and CMV-seronegative.

The gene calls are TRBV29-1 and TRBJ1-1; D call uncertain. Trimming removed 2 bases from V and 3 bases from J, with 13 bases in between. Germline assignment: CDR1 SQVTM and CDR2 ANQGSEA. The CDR3 is made up of 14 amino acids. CDR3: CSVEYGERDTEAFF. The CDR3 DNA reads as TGCAGCGTTGAATATGGAGAGAGGGACACTGAAGCTTTCTTT.

The chain uses TRBV4-3 and TRBJ2-3; TRBD2 might be the D (6 bases). Per germline, CDR1 LGHNA and CDR2 YSLEER. The CDR3 loop spans 18 amino acids. Between the trimmed V and J ends, which lost 3 bases and 1 base, there was a span of 20 bases. As DNA, the CDR3 is TGCGCCAGCAGCCAGACCAAGGGCCCTAGCGTCGGCACAGATACGCAGTATTTT. It yields the protein CASSQTKGPSVGTDTQYF.

This clone showed up just once. The chain uses TRBV5-1 and TRBJ2-7; TRBD2 matches 10 bases. V trimming: 3 bases; J trimming: 5 bases; junction bases outside the gene matches: 5. Germline CDR1 SGHRS, CDR2 YFSETQ. There are 14 residues in the CDR3. CDR3 in DNA: TGCGCCAGCAGCTGGACCGGGACTAGCGACGAGCAGTACTTC. Translation gives CASSWTGTSDEQYF.

The chain combines TRBV5-1 with TRBJ2-5; TRBD1 aligns across 11 bases. Germline V gene sequence: CDR1 SGHRS, CDR2 YFSETQ. The CDR3 consists of 16 residues. The ends lost 4 bases at V and 5 bases at J; junction bases unmatched: 10. The CDR3 protein is CASSAVRTGGAETQYF. Written as DNA, the CDR3 is TGCGCCAGCAGCGCCGTTCGGACAGGGGGCGCGGAGACCCAGTACTTC.

This chain joins TRBV4-1 and TRBJ2-5; 7 bases are a match to TRBD1. Looked up from germline, CDR1 is MGHRA and CDR2 is YSYEKL. V trimming: 0 bases; J trimming: 5 bases; junction bases outside the gene matches: 9. The CDR3 is made up of 16 amino acids. CDR3 in amino acids: CASSQDGGRGWETQYF. The CDR3 DNA follows: TGCGCCAGCAGCCAAGATGGGGGCAGGGGGTGGGAGACCCAGTACTTC.

This clone was picked up one time. The chain employs TRBV18 and TRBJ2-7; TRBD1 aligns across 8 bases. The trim removed 5 bases at V and 2 bases at J, leaving 5 bases unmatched. Germline V gives CDR1 KGHSH, CDR2 LQKENI. This CDR3 has 14 amino acids. The CDR3 protein is CASSNGQGPYEQYF. Here the CDR3 DNA reads TGTGCCAGCTCAAACGGACAGGGACCCTACGAGCAGTACTTC.

The V and J genes are TRBV29-1 and TRBJ2-1, with unresolved D. CDR1 is SQVTM, CDR2 ANQGSEA, per germline. Trimming took 8 bases from V and 5 from J, leaving 13 bases between them. This CDR3 region has 12 residues. The CDR3, as DNA: TGCAGCTCGGCGGTGGCTCACAATGAGCAGTTCTTC. Translating gives CSSAVAHNEQFF.

This sequence joins TRBV9 and TRBJ2-3, with D possibly matching TRBD1 (6 bases). CDR1 and CDR2 from the germline V gene are SGDLS and YYNGEE. This CDR3 spans 12 amino acids. V shed 0 bases and J shed 9 bases, with 8 bases lying between them. CDR3 residues: CASSVAGTTQYF. CDR3 bases: TGTGCCAGCAGCGTAGCGGGGACAACGCAGTATTTT.

This clone appeared once. The chain uses TRBV11-1 and TRBJ1-1; a weak D match, TRBD1 (5 bases). The CDR3 length is 13 residues. The germline V and J ends were trimmed by 3 bases and 1 base, with 6 bases remaining between them. Germline V lookup: CDR1 SGHAT, CDR2 FQDESV (reference sequence). The CDR3 region has the DNA TGTGCCAGCAGCTTCGGGGGGAACACTGAAGCTTTCTTT. Its protein product is CASSFGGNTEAFF.

The chain has TRBV19 and TRBJ1-1; D gene unclear. The CDR3 extends over 12 amino acids. Germline V gene data show CDR1 as LNHDA and CDR2 as SQIVND (reference sequence). Deletions cut 9 bases from V and 1 base from J, with 9 bases between. The CDR3 DNA sequence: TGTGCCAGCCAGTTACCGAACACTGAAGCTTTCTTT. This encodes CASQLPNTEAFF. The whole variable domain, remainder taken from reference TRBV19 and TRBJ1-1, is DGGITQSPKYLFRKEGQNVTLSCEQNLNHDAMYWYRQDPGQGLRLIYYSQIVNDFQKGDIAEGYSVSREKKESFPLTVTSAQKNPTAFYLCASQLPNTEAFFGQGTRLTVV.

The chain uses TRBV19 and TRBJ1-3; unclear D gene. V was shortened by 5 bases and J by 3 bases, with 17 bases between the two germline ends. Looked up from germline, CDR1 is LNHDA and CDR2 is SQIVND (reference sequence). The CDR3 is made up of 16 amino acids. In DNA form, the CDR3 reads TGTGCCAGTAGTGCCTCGACGCGAGGGTTTGGAAACACCATATATTTT. This translates into CASSASTRGFGNTIYF.

This clone appeared once. V is TRBV9 and J is TRBJ2-2; a possible D gene is TRBD1 (6 bases). Trimming removed 1 base from V and 4 bases from J, with 11 bases in between. The germline V gene encodes CDR1 SGDLS and CDR2 YYNGEE. The CDR3 has 15 amino acids. This CDR3 reads CASSVQGKRTGELFF. The CDR3 DNA sequence: TGTGCCAGCAGCGTACAGGGGAAACGCACCGGGGAGCTGTTTTTT.

This clone is a singleton in its sample. The chain carries TRBV7-2 and TRBJ2-2; D not certain. Germline assignment: CDR1 SGHTA and CDR2 FQGNSA. This CDR3 is built from 15 residues. The V end lost 1 base, the J end lost 4 bases, and 10 bases lay between the germline ends. The CDR3 region has the DNA TGTGCCAGCAGCTTAGAAGTGTCGGGCACCGGGGAGCTGTTTTTT. Translating gives CASSLEVSGTGELFF. Drawing the rest from reference TRBV7-2 and TRBJ2-2, the complete variable domain is GAGVSQSPSNKVTEKGKDVELRCDPISGHTALYWYRQSLGQGLEFLIYFQGNSAPDKSGLPSDRFSAERTGGSVSTLTIQRTQQEDSAVYLCASSLEVSGTGELFFGEGSRLTVL.

This chain uses TRBV19 with TRBJ1-1; a possible D gene is TRBD1 (6 bases). The CDR3 contains 14 residues. The germline V and J ends were trimmed by 6 bases and 1 base, with 12 bases remaining between them. Germline CDR1 LNHDA, CDR2 SQIVND (reference sequence). CDR3 sequence reads: CASSHTGTNTEAFF. The CDR3 region has the DNA TGTGCCAGTAGCCATACAGGGACGAACACTGAAGCTTTCTTT.

The chain couples TRBV15 to TRBJ2-5; no firm D call. Germline-derived CDR1 and CDR2 are LNHNV and YYDKDF (reference sequence). Trimming took off 0 bases at V and 2 bases at J, with 10 bases between the two ends. The CDR3 extends over 15 amino acids. This CDR3 is CATSRDGSVQETQYF. CDR3 nucleotides: TGTGCCACCAGCAGAGATGGTTCAGTTCAAGAGACCCAGTACTTC.

The chain couples TRBV7-2 to TRBJ2-1; D gene uncertain. V was clipped by 4 bases and J by 8 bases, with 9 bases between them. The CDR3 contains 12 residues. In germline, CDR1 is SGHTA, CDR2 FQGNSA. CDR3 residues: CASSSAGYEQFF. The CDR3 bases are TGTGCCAGCAGCTCCGCAGGCTATGAGCAGTTCTTC.

V is TRBV7-2 and J is TRBJ2-5; 7 nucleotides line up with TRBD1. V shed 5 bases, J shed 1 base, and the junction held 4 bases outside the gene matches. Germline V gene sequence: CDR1 SGHTA, CDR2 FQGNSA. This CDR3 region has 14 residues. The CDR3 DNA reads as TGTGCCAGCAGCCGGGACAGCACCCAAGAGACCCAGTACTTC. Protein: CASSRDSTQETQYF.

The chain is built from TRBV4-2 and TRBJ1-2; 11 bases are a match to TRBD1. The CDR3 has 17 residues. The germline V gene has CDR1 LGHNA and CDR2 YNFKEQ. Trimming took 2 bases from V and 2 from J; bases not matched to a gene: 7. In DNA, the CDR3 is TGTGCCAGCAGCCAACCGATCGGACAGGGGGCCAACTATGGCTACACCTTC. The encoded protein is CASSQPIGQGANYGYTF.

The rearrangement links TRBV9 to TRBJ2-7, with 9 nucleotides matching TRBD1. This CDR3 region has 15 residues. Germline loops: CDR1 SGDLS, CDR2 YYNGEE. V lost 4 bases, J lost 2 bases, and 7 bases stayed unmatched. CDR3 nucleotide sequence: TGTGCCAGCAGCATTGCGACAGGGGGGGCCTACGAGCAGTACTTC. Translating gives CASSIATGGAYEQYF.

The chain couples TRBV11-2 to TRBJ1-2; 8 bases map to TRBD1. Germline V gene lookup returns CDR1 SGHAT and CDR2 FQNNGV. V gave up 4 bases and J gave up 7 bases; unmatched junction bases: 11. The CDR3 runs 15 residues. CDR3 nucleotides: TGTGCCAGCAGCTCCGAATCGACAGGGGAGTTTGGCTACACCTTC. Its translation: CASSSESTGEFGYTF.

The chain is built from TRBV5-1 and TRBJ1-3, with no clear D. V lost 0 bases, J lost 2 bases, and 12 bases lay in between. Looked up from germline, CDR1 is SGHRS and CDR2 is YFSETQ. This CDR3 has 16 amino acids. The CDR3 loop reads CASSLGSGLAGNTIYF. The CDR3 DNA is TGCGCCAGCAGCTTGGGTAGCGGGTTAGCTGGAAACACCATATATTTT.

Comments on this clone: At the DNA level, this CDR3 is encoded by other sequences in the same sample as well. The chain employs TRBV6-1 and TRBJ2-7, with 8 nucleotides matching TRBD1. V trimming: 5 bases; J trimming: 6 bases; junction bases outside the gene matches: 3. The CDR3 contains 12 residues. Germline CDR1 MNHNS, CDR2 SASEGT. CDR3 amino acids: CASSPRGREQYF. The CDR3 nucleotides are TGTGCCAGCAGTCCCAGGGGGCGCGAGCAGTACTTC.

The V gene is TRBV6-1, the J gene TRBJ2-3, with 9 nucleotides matching TRBD2. Germline values: CDR1 MNHNS, CDR2 SASEGT. This CDR3 comprises 15 residues. V lost 2 bases to trimming and J lost 5 bases; unmatched junction nucleotides: 5. The CDR3 loop is CASSESPSGKDTQYF. For the CDR3, the DNA is TGTGCCAGCAGTGAAAGTCCTAGCGGGAAAGATACGCAGTATTTT.

The count of this clone is one. The chain carries TRBV12-5 and TRBJ1-2; D is uncertain. V was cut by 0 bases and J by 2 bases, with 4 bases left in between. Germline V gene sequence: CDR1 LGHNT, CDR2 FRNRAP. The CDR3 runs to 13 residues. CDR3 nucleotide sequence: TGTGCTAGTGGTTTGGTCTTCAACTATGGCTACACCTTC. The encoded protein is CASGLVFNYGYTF.